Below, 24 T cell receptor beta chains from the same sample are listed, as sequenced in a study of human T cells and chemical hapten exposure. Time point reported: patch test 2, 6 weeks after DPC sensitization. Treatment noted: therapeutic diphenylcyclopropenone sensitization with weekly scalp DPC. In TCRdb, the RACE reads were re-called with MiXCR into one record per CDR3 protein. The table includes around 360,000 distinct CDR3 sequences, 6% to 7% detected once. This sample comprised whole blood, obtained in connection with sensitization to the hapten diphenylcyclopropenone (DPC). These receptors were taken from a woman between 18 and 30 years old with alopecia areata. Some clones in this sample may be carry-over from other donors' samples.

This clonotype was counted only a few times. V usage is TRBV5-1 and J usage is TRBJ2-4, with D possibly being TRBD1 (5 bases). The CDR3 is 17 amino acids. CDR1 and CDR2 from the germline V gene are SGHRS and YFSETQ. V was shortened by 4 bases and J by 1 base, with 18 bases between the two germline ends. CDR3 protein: CASSIGQIGVAKNIQYF. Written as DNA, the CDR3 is TGCGCCAGCAGCATAGGACAAATAGGAGTGGCCAAAAACATTCAGTACTTC.

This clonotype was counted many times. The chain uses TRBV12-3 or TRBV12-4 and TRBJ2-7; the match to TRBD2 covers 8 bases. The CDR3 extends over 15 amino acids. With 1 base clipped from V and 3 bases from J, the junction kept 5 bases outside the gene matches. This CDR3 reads CASSLGLAGLYEQYF. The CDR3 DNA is TGTGCCAGCAGTTTAGGGCTAGCGGGTCTCTACGAGCAGTACTTC.

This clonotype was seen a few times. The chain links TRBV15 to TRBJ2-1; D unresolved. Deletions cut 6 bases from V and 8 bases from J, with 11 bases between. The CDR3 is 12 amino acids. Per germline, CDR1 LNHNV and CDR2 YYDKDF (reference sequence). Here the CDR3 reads CATSRSLDEQFF. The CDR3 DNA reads TGTGCCACCAGTAGGAGCCTGGATGAGCAGTTCTTC.

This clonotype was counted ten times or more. CDR3 amino acids: CASSQETGRGDGYTF. CDR3 sequence (DNA): TGCGCCAGCAGCCAAGAGACTGGCAGAGGTGATGGCTACACCTTC. The gene calls are TRBV4-3 and TRBJ1-2; D is uncertain. CDR1 LGHNA and CDR2 YSLEER come from the germline V gene. The V and J ends lost 0 bases and 6 bases respectively, with 14 bases between them. The CDR3 runs to 15 residues.

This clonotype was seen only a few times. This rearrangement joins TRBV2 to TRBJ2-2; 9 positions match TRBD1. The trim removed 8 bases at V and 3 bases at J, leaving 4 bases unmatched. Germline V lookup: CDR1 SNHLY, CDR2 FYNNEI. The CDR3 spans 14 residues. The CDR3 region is CASRDREDTGELFF. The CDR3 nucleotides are TGTGCCAGCCGGGACAGGGAGGACACCGGGGAGCTGTTTTTT.

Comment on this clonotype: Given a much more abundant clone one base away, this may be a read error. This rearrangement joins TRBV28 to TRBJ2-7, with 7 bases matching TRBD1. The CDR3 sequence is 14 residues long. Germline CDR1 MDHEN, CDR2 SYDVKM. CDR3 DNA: TGTGCCAGCAGACTCGGACAGGCCACCTACGAGCAGTGCTTC. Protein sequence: CASRLGQATYEQCF. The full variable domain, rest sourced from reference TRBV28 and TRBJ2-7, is DVKVTQSSRYLVKRTGEKVFLECVQDMDHENMFWYRQDPGLGLRLIYFSYDVKMKEKGDIPEGYSVSREKKERFSLILESASTNQTSMYLCASRLGQATYEQCFGPGTRLTVT.

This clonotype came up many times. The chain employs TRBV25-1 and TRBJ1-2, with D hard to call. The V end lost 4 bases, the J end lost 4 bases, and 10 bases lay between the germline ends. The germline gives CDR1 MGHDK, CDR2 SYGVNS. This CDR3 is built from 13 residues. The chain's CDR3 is CASSAGDRYGYTF. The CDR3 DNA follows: TGTGCCAGCAGTGCGGGCGATCGCTATGGCTACACCTTC.

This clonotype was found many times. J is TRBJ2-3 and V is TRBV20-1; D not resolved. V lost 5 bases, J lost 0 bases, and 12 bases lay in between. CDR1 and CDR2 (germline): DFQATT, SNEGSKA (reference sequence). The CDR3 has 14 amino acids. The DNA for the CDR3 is TGCAGTGCTCCTTCCTCGGCGAGCACAGATACGCAGTATTTT. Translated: CSAPSSASTDTQYF.

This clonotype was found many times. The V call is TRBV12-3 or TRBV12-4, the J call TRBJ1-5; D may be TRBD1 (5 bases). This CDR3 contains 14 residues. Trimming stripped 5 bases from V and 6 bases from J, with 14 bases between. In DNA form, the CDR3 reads TGTGCCAGCAGTCCGGAGACAGATACTCAGCCCCAGCATTTT. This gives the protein CASSPETDTQPQHF.

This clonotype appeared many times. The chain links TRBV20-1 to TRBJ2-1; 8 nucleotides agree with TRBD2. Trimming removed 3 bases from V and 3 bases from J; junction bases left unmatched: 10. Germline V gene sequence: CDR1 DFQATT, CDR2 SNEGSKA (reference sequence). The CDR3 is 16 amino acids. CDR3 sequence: CSARTLSGGDYNEQFF. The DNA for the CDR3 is TGCAGTGCTAGGACTCTAAGCGGGGGAGACTACAATGAGCAGTTCTTC.

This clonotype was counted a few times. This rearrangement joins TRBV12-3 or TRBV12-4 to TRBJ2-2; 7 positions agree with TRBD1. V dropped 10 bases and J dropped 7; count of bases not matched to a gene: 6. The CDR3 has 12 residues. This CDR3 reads CATQGLIGELFF. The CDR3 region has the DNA TGTGCCACACAGGGGCTTATCGGGGAGCTGTTTTTT.

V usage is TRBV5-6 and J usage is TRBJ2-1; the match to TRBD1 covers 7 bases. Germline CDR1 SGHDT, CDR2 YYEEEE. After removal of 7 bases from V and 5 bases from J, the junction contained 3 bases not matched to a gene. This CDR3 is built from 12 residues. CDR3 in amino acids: CASGGQDNEQFF. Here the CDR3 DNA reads TGTGCCAGCGGAGGACAGGACAATGAGCAGTTCTTC.

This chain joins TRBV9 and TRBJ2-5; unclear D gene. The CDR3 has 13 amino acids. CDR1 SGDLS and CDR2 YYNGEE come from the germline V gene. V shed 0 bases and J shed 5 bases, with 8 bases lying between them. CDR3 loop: CASSVAQLETQYF. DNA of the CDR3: TGTGCCAGCAGCGTAGCACAGCTGGAGACCCAGTACTTC. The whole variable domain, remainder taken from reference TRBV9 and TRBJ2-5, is DSGVTQTPKHLITATGQRVTLRCSPRSGDLSVYWYQQSLDQGLQFLIQYYNGEERAKGNILERFSAQQFPDLHSELNLSSLELGDSALYFCASSVAQLETQYFGPGTRLLVL.

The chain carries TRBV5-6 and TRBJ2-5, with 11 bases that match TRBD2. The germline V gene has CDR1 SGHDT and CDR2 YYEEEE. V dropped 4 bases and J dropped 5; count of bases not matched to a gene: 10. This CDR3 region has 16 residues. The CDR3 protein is CASSTVLAGGVETQYF. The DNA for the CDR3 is TGTGCCAGCAGCACGGTGCTAGCGGGGGGTGTTGAGACCCAGTACTTC.

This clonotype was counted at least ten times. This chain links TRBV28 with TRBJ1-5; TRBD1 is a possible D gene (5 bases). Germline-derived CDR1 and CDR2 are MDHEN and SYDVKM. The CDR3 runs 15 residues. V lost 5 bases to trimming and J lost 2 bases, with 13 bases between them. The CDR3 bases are TGTGCCAGCAGTCGGGGTAGGGGCCGCAATCAGCCCCAGCATTTT. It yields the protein CASSRGRGRNQPQHF.

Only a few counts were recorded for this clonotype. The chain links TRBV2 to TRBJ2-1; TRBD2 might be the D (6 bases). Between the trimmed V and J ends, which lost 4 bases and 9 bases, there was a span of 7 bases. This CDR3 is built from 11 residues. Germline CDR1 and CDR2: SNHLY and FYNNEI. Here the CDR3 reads CASSGRGEQFF. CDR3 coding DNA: TGTGCCAGCAGTGGGAGGGGTGAGCAGTTCTTC.

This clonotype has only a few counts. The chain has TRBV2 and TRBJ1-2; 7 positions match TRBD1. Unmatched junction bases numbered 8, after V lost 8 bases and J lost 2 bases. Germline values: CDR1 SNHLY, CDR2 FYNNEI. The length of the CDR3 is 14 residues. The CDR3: CASAYLTGNYGYTF. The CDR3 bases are TGTGCCAGCGCCTATTTGACAGGGAACTATGGCTACACCTTC.

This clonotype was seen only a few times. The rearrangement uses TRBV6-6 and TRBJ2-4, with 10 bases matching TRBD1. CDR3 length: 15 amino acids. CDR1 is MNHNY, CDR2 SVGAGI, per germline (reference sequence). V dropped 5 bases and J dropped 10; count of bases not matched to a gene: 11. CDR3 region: CASSPKGTGERIQYF. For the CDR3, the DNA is TGTGCCAGCAGTCCGAAGGGGACAGGGGAAAGGATTCAGTACTTC.

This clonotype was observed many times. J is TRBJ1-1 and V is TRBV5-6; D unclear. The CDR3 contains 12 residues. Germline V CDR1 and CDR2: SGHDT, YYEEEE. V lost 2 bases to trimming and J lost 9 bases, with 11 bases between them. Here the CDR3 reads CASSLGKNKAFF. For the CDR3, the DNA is TGTGCCAGCAGCTTAGGGAAGAATAAAGCTTTCTTT. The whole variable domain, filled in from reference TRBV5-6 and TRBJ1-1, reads DAGVTQSPTHLIKTRGQQVTLRCSPKSGHDTVSWYQQALGQGPQFIFQYYEEEERQRGNFPDRFSGHQFPNYSSELNVNALLLGDSALYLCASSLGKNKAFFGQGTRLTVV.

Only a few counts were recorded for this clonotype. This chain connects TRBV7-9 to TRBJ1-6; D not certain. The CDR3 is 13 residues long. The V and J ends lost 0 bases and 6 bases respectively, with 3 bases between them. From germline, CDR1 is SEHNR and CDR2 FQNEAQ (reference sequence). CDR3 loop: CASSLASNSPLHF. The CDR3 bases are TGTGCCAGCAGCTTAGCTAGTAATTCACCCCTCCACTTT.

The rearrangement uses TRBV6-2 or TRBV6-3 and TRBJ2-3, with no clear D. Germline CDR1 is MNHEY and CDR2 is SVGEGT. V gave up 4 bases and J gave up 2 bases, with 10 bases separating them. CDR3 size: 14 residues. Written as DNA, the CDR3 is TGTGCCAGCAGTTTCCCCCGTACCACAGATACGCAGTATTTT. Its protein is CASSFPRTTDTQYF.

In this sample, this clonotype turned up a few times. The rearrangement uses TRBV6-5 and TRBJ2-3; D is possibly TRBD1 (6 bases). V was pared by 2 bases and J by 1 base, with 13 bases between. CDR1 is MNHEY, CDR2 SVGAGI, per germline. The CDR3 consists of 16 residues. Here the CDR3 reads CASSYKLSGGTDTQYF. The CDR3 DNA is TGTGCCAGCAGTTACAAGCTGTCAGGGGGCACAGATACGCAGTATTTT.

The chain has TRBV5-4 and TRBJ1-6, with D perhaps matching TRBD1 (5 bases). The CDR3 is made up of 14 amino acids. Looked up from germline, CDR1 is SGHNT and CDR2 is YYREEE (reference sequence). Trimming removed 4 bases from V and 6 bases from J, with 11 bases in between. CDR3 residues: CASSRRDLNSPLHF. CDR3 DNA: TGTGCCAGCAGCCGACGGGACCTTAATTCACCCCTCCACTTT.

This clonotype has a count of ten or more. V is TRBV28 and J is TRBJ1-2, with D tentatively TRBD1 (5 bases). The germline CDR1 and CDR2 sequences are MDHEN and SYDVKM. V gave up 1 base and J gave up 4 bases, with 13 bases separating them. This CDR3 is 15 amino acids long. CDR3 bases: TGTGCCAGCAGTTTATTAGAGGGGACGGTCTATGGCTACACCTTC. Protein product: CASSLLEGTVYGYTF.